The 32 T cell receptor beta chains given below trace back to one sample, sequenced in a study of Ad26.COV2.S vaccination and SARS-CoV-2 variants. Treatment: approximately 18 received Ad26.COV2.S at low or high dose, single or two shots; about 5 received placebo; per-sample allocation not given. Repertoires come from day 63 after the first vaccine or placebo injection. Method: immunoSEQ multiplex PCR; TCRdb's copy keeps in-frame clones and lacks some. Of about 480,000 clones listed, roughly nine tenths are singletons. The sequencing here drew on peripheral blood, taken in a trial of Ad26.COV2.S vaccine versus placebo. The origin of the receptors is a person aged 18-60 years who received the Ad26.COV2.S COVID-19 vaccine or a placebo.

The genes are TRBV5-4 and TRBJ1-2, with 7 positions matching TRBD1. The CDR3 length is 17 residues. J gave up 6 bases and V 1 base, and 15 bases lay outside the gene matches. The germline CDR1 and CDR2 sequences are SGHNT and YYREEE (reference sequence). CDR3 loop: CASSLFSGRNRGHGYTF. The CDR3 DNA reads TGTGCCAGCAGCTTGTTTTCGGGTCGTAACAGGGGCCATGGCTACACCTTC. Filled out from reference TRBV5-4 and TRBJ1-2, the complete variable domain reads ETGVTQSPTHLIKTRGQQVTLRCSSQSGHNTVSWYQQALGQGPQFIFQYYREEENGRGNFPPRFSGLQFPNYSSELNVNALELDDSALYLCASSLFSGRNRGHGYTFGSGTRLTVV.

The chain combines TRBV5-1 with TRBJ2-5; 9 bases are shared with TRBD1. CDR3 length equals 15 residues. Trimming took 3 bases from V and 5 from J; bases not matched to a gene: 8. Germline values: CDR1 SGHRS, CDR2 YFSETQ. The CDR3 is CASSWLGQGWETQYF. In DNA form, the CDR3 reads TGCGCCAGCAGCTGGCTCGGACAGGGGTGGGAGACCCAGTACTTC.

V and J are TRBV29-1 and TRBJ2-1, with TRBD2 matching over 8 bases. The CDR3 is 12 amino acids. The germline V gene encodes CDR1 SQVTM and CDR2 ANQGSEA. V lost 7 bases and J lost 15; bases outside the gene matches: 14. The CDR3 nucleotides are TGCAGCGGGGAACTAGCGGCCATGGGGGTGTTCTTC. The encoded protein is CSGELAAMGVFF.

V is TRBV3-1 (or the pseudogene TRBV3-2) and J is TRBJ2-7, with D unclear. With 9 bases removed from V and 0 bases from J, the gap between germline ends came to 12 bases. Germline lookup yields CDR1 LGHDT and CDR2 YNNKEL (reference sequence). CDR3 length: 13 residues. This CDR3 is CASRRSSSYEQYF. The CDR3 coding sequence is TGTGCCAGTCGCCGGTCCAGCTCCTACGAGCAGTACTTC.

The sample holds one count of this clone. J is TRBJ2-7 and V is TRBV28; D is unresolved. CDR1 and CDR2 from the germline V gene are MDHEN and SYDVKM. Trimming removed 5 bases at V and 7 bases at J, with 18 bases between. The length of the CDR3 is 14 residues. This chain's CDR3 is CASSPDSRMGEQYF. The CDR3 bases are TGTGCCAGCAGTCCTGACTCCCGAATGGGGGAGCAGTACTTC.

The chain combines TRBV2 with TRBJ1-6; D is ambiguous. The CDR3 loop spans 14 amino acids. Germline CDR1 is SNHLY and CDR2 is FYNNEI. V was pared by 6 bases and J by 7 bases, with 13 bases between. The DNA for the CDR3 is TGTGCCAGCAGAGAACGGGGTCTAAATTCACCCCTCCACTTT. Encoded protein: CASRERGLNSPLHF. The full variable domain, its missing parts supplied by reference TRBV2 and TRBJ1-6, is EPEVTQTPSHQVTQMGQEVILRCVPISNHLYFYWYRQILGQKVEFLVSFYNNEISEKSEIFDDQFSVERPDGSNFTLKIRSTKLEDSAMYFCASRERGLNSPLHFGNGTRLTVT.

This clone has only a few counts. The gene calls are TRBV15 and TRBJ1-2; D call uncertain. Trimming stripped 5 bases from V and 2 bases from J, with 12 bases between. The CDR3 totals 14 residues. Germline V lookup: CDR1 LNHNV, CDR2 YYDKDF (reference sequence). CDR3 protein: CATSDPGKNYGYTF. The CDR3 nucleotides are TGTGCCACCAGCGATCCAGGCAAGAACTATGGCTACACCTTC. The full variable domain, completed using reference TRBV15 and TRBJ1-2, is DAMVIQNPRYQVTQFGKPVTLSCSQTLNHNVMYWYQQKSSQAPKLLFHYYDKDFNNEADTPDNFQSRRPNTSFCFLDIRSPGLGDTAMYLCATSDPGKNYGYTFGSGTRLTVV.

This clone was seen once. This chain uses TRBV29-1 with TRBJ2-5, with D possibly TRBD2 on 5 matching bases. The germline V gene has CDR1 SQVTM and CDR2 ANQGSEA. The CDR3 length is 15 residues. V was pared by 7 bases and J by 2 bases, with 20 bases between. Here the CDR3 DNA reads TGCAGCGCTGCAAAGAGGGATAAGCCGCAAGAGACCCAGTACTTC. Protein product: CSAAKRDKPQETQYF.

CDR3: CASSLGGRVVETQYF. The CDR3 region has the DNA TGTGCCAGCAGCTTAGGCGGGAGGGTGGTAGAGACCCAGTACTTC. The chain joins TRBV11-2 to TRBJ2-5, with 9 bases aligning to TRBD2. The V and J ends lost 1 base and 4 bases, in that order; junction bases with no gene match: 4. Germline V lookup: CDR1 SGHAT, CDR2 FQNNGV. CDR3 length equals 15 residues.

Here the CDR3 reads CASRFGGSSDTQYF. CDR3 DNA: TGTGCCAGTCGATTTGGCGGGAGCTCAGATACGCAGTATTTT. The chain employs TRBV28 and TRBJ2-3; TRBD2 matches at 7 bases. The junction had 10 bases not matched to a gene; V was cut back by 9 bases and J by 4 bases. Germline CDR1 MDHEN, CDR2 SYDVKM. The CDR3 is made up of 14 amino acids.

This clone occurred a few times. The chain has TRBV4-1 and TRBJ2-7; 13 bases match TRBD2. Germline V gene data show CDR1 as MGHRA and CDR2 as YSYEKL. The CDR3 is made up of 21 amino acids. V trimming: 1 base; J trimming: 3 bases; junction bases outside the gene matches: 18. CDR3 sequence reads: CASSQGPPGTSGMSADYEQYF. CDR3 nucleotide sequence: TGCGCCAGCAGCCAAGGACCACCCGGGACTAGCGGGATGAGTGCGGACTACGAGCAGTACTTC.

The J gene is TRBJ1-3, the V gene TRBV19; 8 bases are a match to TRBD1. CDR3 length equals 14 residues. V was clipped by 7 bases and J by 4 bases; unmatched bases: 6. Germline V gene lookup returns CDR1 LNHDA and CDR2 SQIVND (reference sequence). The CDR3 coding sequence is TGTGCCAGTATCCGCAGGGGGCCAGGAAACACCATATATTTT. It encodes CASIRRGPGNTIYF. Using reference TRBV19 and TRBJ1-3 for the parts outside the CDR3, the full variable domain is DGGITQSPKYLFRKEGQNVTLSCEQNLNHDAMYWYRQDPGQGLRLIYYSQIVNDFQKGDIAEGYSVSREKKESFPLTVTSAQKNPTAFYLCASIRRGPGNTIYFGEGSWLTVV.

The chain links TRBV7-8 to TRBJ1-1; D is undetermined. The CDR3 is 12 amino acids. Trimming took 5 bases from V and 3 from J, leaving 7 bases between them. The germline CDR1 and CDR2 sequences are SGHVS and FQNEAQ. As DNA, the CDR3 is TGTGCCAGCAGCCTACTGTACACTGAAGCTTTCTTT. Translating it yields CASSLLYTEAFF. Drawing the rest from reference TRBV7-8 and TRBJ1-1, the complete variable domain is GAGVSQSPRYKVAKRGQDVALRCDPISGHVSLFWYQQALGQGPEFLTYFQNEAQLDKSGLPSDRFFAERPEGSVSTLKIQRTQQEDSAVYLCASSLLYTEAFFGQGTRLTVV.

This chain links TRBV28 with TRBJ2-3, with 8 bases aligning to TRBD1. This CDR3 spans 15 amino acids. The ends lost 6 bases at V and 4 bases at J; junction bases unmatched: 9. Germline-derived CDR1 and CDR2 are MDHEN and SYDVKM. The CDR3 here is CASSSGGPGADTQYF. In nucleotides, the CDR3 is TGTGCCAGCAGCTCAGGGGGCCCTGGTGCAGATACGCAGTATTTT.

The DNA for the CDR3 is TGTGCCAGCAGCTTAGTTAGGGGTCTTAAAGGGCAGCCCCAGCATTTT. This translates into CASSLVRGLKGQPQHF. V usage is TRBV7-2 and J usage is TRBJ1-5; tentative D call: TRBD1 (5 bases). Trimming removed 1 base at V and 7 bases at J, with 17 bases between. Looked up from germline, CDR1 is SGHTA and CDR2 is FQGNSA. CDR3 length: 16 residues.

This chain uses TRBV11-3 with TRBJ2-5; D might be TRBD1 or TRBD2, each matching 6 bases. The CDR3 covers 15 residues. The V gene's germline CDR1 is SGHNT and CDR2 YENEEA. V was shortened by 5 bases and J by 7 bases, with 20 bases between the two germline ends. CDR3 nucleotide sequence: TGTGCCAGCAGCCCCAGGGGAGGACAACTGGGGACCCAGTACTTC. Translated, it gives CASSPRGGQLGTQYF.

The chain joins TRBV5-5 to TRBJ2-1; D is ambiguous. This CDR3 region has 13 residues. Per germline, CDR1 SGHKS and CDR2 YYEKEE (reference sequence). The V gene lost 5 bases and the J gene lost 6 bases, with 12 bases spanning the gap. Written as DNA, the CDR3 is TGTGCCAGCAGACAAGGTTGGGGCAATGAGCAGTTCTTC. Translating gives CASRQGWGNEQFF.

This CDR3 is CASQIGRVGGEQYF. CDR3 bases: TGTGCCAGCCAGATTGGTCGAGTAGGGGGCGAGCAGTACTTC. The rearrangement joins TRBV28 to TRBJ2-7; TRBD1 might be the D (6 bases). CDR1 and CDR2 (germline): MDHEN, SYDVKM. This CDR3 is 14 amino acids long. The ends were cut back, 8 bases at V and 6 bases at J, with 20 bases in the middle.

This chain connects TRBV6-1 to TRBJ1-1; tentatively, D is TRBD1 (6 bases). Trimming stripped 0 bases from V and 1 base from J, with 9 bases between. Germline CDR1 and CDR2: MNHNS and SASEGT. This CDR3 has 15 amino acids. The DNA for the CDR3 is TGTGCCAGCAGTGAAGCGAGCAGGGGGAACACTGAAGCTTTCTTT. This sequence encodes CASSEASRGNTEAFF.

The rearrangement joins TRBV7-2 to TRBJ1-2; weak D call: TRBD1 (5 bases). V lost 5 bases and J 2 bases, leaving 12 bases between the germline ends. The CDR3 totals 14 residues. In germline, CDR1 is SGHTA, CDR2 FQGNSA. Written as DNA, the CDR3 is TGTGCCAGCAGCGGGACCGGGGGGAACTATGGCTACACCTTC. This sequence encodes CASSGTGGNYGYTF.

The genes are TRBV5-4 and TRBJ1-2, with 7 bases fitting TRBD1. V gave up 4 bases and J gave up 2 bases; unmatched junction bases: 5. CDR3 size: 14 residues. Per germline, CDR1 SGHNT and CDR2 YYREEE (reference sequence). CDR3 loop: CASSARQGNYGYTF. The CDR3 DNA sequence: TGTGCCAGCAGCGCGAGACAGGGAAACTATGGCTACACCTTC.

The V call is TRBV15, the J call TRBJ1-5; D uncertain. Trimming cost V 2 bases and J 2 bases, with 10 bases left between them. Germline CDR1 and CDR2: LNHNV and YYDKDF (reference sequence). CDR3 size: 15 residues. CDR3 DNA: TGTGCCACCAGCAGATGGGGTACGGGCAATCAGCCCCAGCATTTT. Encoded protein: CATSRWGTGNQPQHF.

The chain carries TRBV15 and TRBJ2-5, with D unresolved. The CDR3 is 14 amino acids. From germline, CDR1 is LNHNV and CDR2 YYDKDF (reference sequence). Trimming shortened V by 3 bases and J by 4 bases, and 12 bases separated the two germline ends. The CDR3 bases are TGTGCCACCAGCAGGCCCGGCGAGCTAGAGACCCAGTACTTC. It translates to CATSRPGELETQYF.

This clone was observed once. This chain connects TRBV5-1 to TRBJ2-5; 8 bases line up with TRBD1. J was trimmed by 5 bases and V by 4 bases; bases with no gene match: 10. The CDR3 spans 15 residues. Germline CDR1 SGHRS, CDR2 YFSETQ. CDR3: CASSADRAMGETQYF. DNA for the CDR3: TGCGCCAGCAGCGCGGACAGGGCCATGGGGGAGACCCAGTACTTC.

This sequence joins TRBV9 and TRBJ2-1; 7 positions match TRBD2. CDR1 is SGDLS, CDR2 YYNGEE, per germline. Trimming at V came to 2 bases and at J to 0 bases, leaving 5 bases not matched to a gene. The CDR3 contains 16 residues. The CDR3, as DNA: TGTGCCAGCAGCGTGTGGGAGGGCACCTCCTACAATGAGCAGTTCTTC. Protein: CASSVWEGTSYNEQFF.

The chain combines TRBV6-4 with TRBJ2-1, with 8 positions matching TRBD1. Germline V lookup: CDR1 MRHNA, CDR2 SNTAGT. The ends lost 6 bases at V and 7 bases at J; junction bases unmatched: 11. This CDR3 region has 15 residues. The CDR3 loop reads CASSPRTGRGNEQFF. The CDR3 nucleotides read TGTGCCAGCAGCCCTCGGACAGGGCGTGGAAATGAGCAGTTCTTC.

J is TRBJ2-7 and V is TRBV5-1; the D gene is possibly TRBD2 (5 bases). The V and J ends lost 0 bases and 3 bases respectively, with 10 bases between them. CDR1 is SGHRS and CDR2 is YFSETQ in the germline V gene. The CDR3 has 14 amino acids. The CDR3, as DNA: TGCGCCAGCAGCTTGGGAGGGCCTCTCTACGAGCAGTACTTC. The encoded protein is CASSLGGPLYEQYF.

This sequence joins TRBV24-1 and TRBJ2-3; possibly TRBD1 for D (5 bases). This CDR3 contains 18 residues. Germline CDR1 and CDR2: KGHDR and SFDVKD. Between the trimmed V and J ends, which lost 6 bases and 0 bases, there was a span of 21 bases. The CDR3 DNA is TGTGCCACCAGTTCCCCGGTAGGGGATAAGGCTAGCACAGATACGCAGTATTTT. It encodes CATSSPVGDKASTDTQYF.

The chain employs TRBV29-1 and TRBJ2-2; tentatively, D is TRBD2 (5 bases). CDR1 is SQVTM, CDR2 ANQGSEA, per germline. Trimming shortened V by 5 bases and J by 4 bases, and 20 bases separated the two germline ends. CDR3 length: 16 residues. For the CDR3, the DNA is TGCAGCGTTTACGAGGCGGGCCGCGCCGGCACCGGGGAGCTGTTTTTT. Amino acids: CSVYEAGRAGTGELFF.

The chain recombines TRBV27 with TRBJ2-1; the D gene is possibly TRBD1 (6 bases). Trimming shortened V by 3 bases and J by 14 bases, and 20 bases separated the two germline ends. This CDR3 has 14 residues. In germline, CDR1 is MNHEY, CDR2 SMNVEV (reference sequence). Here the CDR3 DNA reads TGTGCCAGCAGTTTCCTCACTTCCAGGGGCCGAAAGTTCTTC. Translation: CASSFLTSRGRKFF.

This clone was counted only a few times. The chain combines TRBV7-9 with TRBJ2-7; tentatively, D is TRBD2 (5 bases). The CDR3 extends over 13 amino acids. CDR1 and CDR2 from the germline V gene are SEHNR and FQNEAQ (reference sequence). The ends were cut back, 5 bases at V and 7 bases at J, with 15 bases in the middle. CDR3 protein: CASSLDSQREQYF. The CDR3 bases are TGTGCCAGCAGCCTGGACTCCCAGAGGGAGCAGTACTTC.

V and J are TRBV27 and TRBJ2-5, with D possibly TRBD1 on 6 matching bases. The CDR3 extends over 14 amino acids. Germline CDR1 MNHEY, CDR2 SMNVEV (reference sequence). Trimming removed 8 bases at V and 2 bases at J, with 15 bases between. CDR3 residues: CASSQTGGQETQYF. The CDR3 nucleotides are TGTGCCAGCTCCCAGACAGGTGGACAAGAGACCCAGTACTTC.